Below are 21 T cell receptor beta chains sequenced from a single sample in a study of blood T cell repertoires in COVID-19 (dated by TCRdb to about 2020). Preparation of the library involved the immunoSEQ multiplex PCR assay. TCRdb mirrors the immuneACCESS table, restricted to in-frame sequences. Some clones are absent from its copies; in checked studies, under half trace to an unresolved V gene, and the reason for the others is unknown. For this sample the table gives about 94,000 clones, of which approximately 80% were detected only once. The ten largest clones capture about half of the sample. The sample consisted of peripheral blood. The origin of the receptors is a human donor in a cohort sampled during active COVID-19.

This chain links TRBV7-9 with TRBJ2-7; 10 bases are a match to TRBD2. The germline V gene has CDR1 SEHNR and CDR2 FQNEAQ (reference sequence). This CDR3 is 16 amino acids long. V trimming: 5 bases; J trimming: 5 bases; junction bases outside the gene matches: 12. The CDR3 nucleotides are TGTGCCAGCAGCCCTATATCAGCGGGAGGGCCCCACGAGCAGTACTTC. This sequence encodes CASSPISAGGPHEQYF.

V gene TRBV28 combines with J gene TRBJ1-4, with TRBD1 as a possible D gene (5 bases). This CDR3 has 14 amino acids. V was shortened by 6 bases and J by 5 bases, with 13 bases between the two germline ends. Germline CDR1 and CDR2: MDHEN and SYDVKM. As DNA, the CDR3 is TGTGCCAGCAGACCCTACGACAGAAATGAAAAACTGTTTTTT. It codes for CASRPYDRNEKLFF.

V gene TRBV28 combines with J gene TRBJ1-1; 8 nucleotides agree with TRBD1. The CDR3 is 14 residues long. Germline V gene sequence: CDR1 MDHEN, CDR2 SYDVKM. J was trimmed by 1 base and V by 6 bases; bases with no gene match: 4. The DNA of the CDR3 is TGTGCCAGCAGCCCAGGGGGCCGGAACACTGAAGCTTTCTTT. Protein: CASSPGGRNTEAFF.

This rearrangement joins TRBV5-5 to TRBJ2-7; TRBD1 matches 9 bases. Trimming took 3 bases from V and 5 from J; bases not matched to a gene: 15. This CDR3 has 17 amino acids. Germline loops: CDR1 SGHKS, CDR2 YYEKEE (reference sequence). The CDR3 spells CASSSQGAGLGTDEQYF. CDR3 coding DNA: TGTGCCAGCAGCTCACAGGGGGCAGGATTGGGTACGGACGAGCAGTACTTC. The full variable domain, rest sourced from reference TRBV5-5 and TRBJ2-7, is DAGVTQSPTHLIKTRGQQVTLRCSPISGHKSVSWYQQVLGQGPQFIFQYYEKEERGRGNFPDRFSARQFPNYSSELNVNALLLGDSALYLCASSSQGAGLGTDEQYFGPGTRLTVT.

V and J are TRBV2 and TRBJ2-1; TRBD2 matches 14 bases. Germline CDR1 SNHLY, CDR2 FYNNEI. J gave up 6 bases and V 6 bases, and 13 bases lay outside the gene matches. This CDR3 comprises 18 residues. The CDR3 DNA reads TGTGCCAGCAGCCCAACTAGACTAGCGGGAGGGCCGGGCAATGAGCAGTTCTTC. Translation gives CASSPTRLAGGPGNEQFF.

The J gene is TRBJ2-2, the V gene TRBV18; 9 bases are shared with TRBD1. This CDR3 spans 15 amino acids. Germline-derived CDR1 and CDR2 are KGHSH and LQKENI. V was clipped by 3 bases and J by 5 bases; unmatched bases: 4. CDR3: CASSPIGTGTGELFF. The CDR3 region has the DNA TGTGCCAGCTCACCGATAGGGACAGGGACCGGGGAGCTGTTTTTT. Looking up the rest from reference TRBV18 and TRBJ2-2 gives the full variable domain: NAGVMQNPRHLVRRRGQEARLRCSPMKGHSHVYWYRQLPEEGLKFMVYLQKENIIDESGMPKERFSAEFPKEGPSILRIQQVVRGDSAAYFCASSPIGTGTGELFFGEGSRLTVL.

The chain is built from TRBV7-9 and TRBJ2-7; 12 bases match TRBD2. This CDR3 is built from 19 residues. With V trimmed by 5 bases and J by 0 bases, 14 bases remained unmatched. Germline-derived CDR1 and CDR2 are SEHNR and FQNEAQ (reference sequence). The CDR3 DNA follows: TGTGCCAGCAGCACCCTCCCCGGGACTAGCGGGTTCAGCTCCTACGAGCAGTACTTC. It encodes CASSTLPGTSGFSSYEQYF.

The chain uses TRBV3-1 (or the pseudogene TRBV3-2) and TRBJ1-1, with TRBD1 identical over 9 bases. Germline V lookup: CDR1 LGHDT, CDR2 YNNKEL (reference sequence). This CDR3 contains 13 residues. V shed 4 bases and J 11 bases; nucleotides not matched to a gene: 8. The CDR3 DNA is TGTGCCAGCAGCCGACCCGGGACAGGGAGGGCTTTCTTT. Translated, it gives CASSRPGTGRAFF.

Concerning this clone itself: At one boundary the junction diverges from the germline segment, which might be a read error. The genes are TRBV19 and TRBJ2-7; TRBD1 is a possible D gene (5 bases). CDR3 length equals 14 residues. Germline assignment: CDR1 LNHDA and CDR2 SQIVND (reference sequence). The CDR3 reads CASKDAGYSHEQYF. Here the CDR3 DNA reads TGTGCCAGTAAGGATGCAGGGTACTCCCACGAGCAGTACTTC.

The J gene is TRBJ2-5, the V gene TRBV20-1; D call uncertain. CDR3 length: 11 residues. Germline values: CDR1 DFQATT, CDR2 SNEGSKA (reference sequence). Trimming took off 2 bases at V and 7 bases at J, with 8 bases between the two ends. CDR3 protein: CSARSTRTQYF. CDR3 coding DNA: TGCAGTGCTAGATCAACTCGGACCCAGTACTTC.

The chain joins TRBV5-1 to TRBJ1-6; a possible D gene is TRBD1 (5 bases). The V end was cut by 0 bases, the J end by 5 bases, with 9 bases between. Per the germline V gene, CDR1 is SGHRS and CDR2 is YFSETQ. This CDR3 has 15 amino acids. The CDR3 here is CASSLDDRNNSPLHF. CDR3 nucleotide sequence: TGCGCCAGCAGCTTGGATGACAGAAATAATTCACCCCTCCACTTT.

The V gene is TRBV12-3 or TRBV12-4, the J gene TRBJ2-7; the D gene is possibly TRBD2 (6 bases). The CDR3 consists of 12 residues. V was shortened by 8 bases and J by 0 bases, with 8 bases between the two germline ends. CDR3 sequence (DNA): TGTGCCAGCGGGACTTCCTCCTACGAGCAGTACTTC. This encodes CASGTSSYEQYF.

The V and J genes are TRBV5-1 and TRBJ1-4, with 8 bases that match TRBD1. CDR1 and CDR2 (germline): SGHRS, YFSETQ. After removal of 2 bases from V and 7 bases from J, the junction contained 10 bases not matched to a gene. This CDR3 has 16 amino acids. CDR3 amino acids: CASSLGRGLESEKLFF. The DNA of the CDR3 is TGCGCCAGCAGCTTAGGCAGGGGGCTTGAGTCTGAAAAACTGTTTTTT.

The rearrangement joins TRBV5-1 to TRBJ2-1, with D unresolved. Germline V gene sequence: CDR1 SGHRS, CDR2 YFSETQ. Trimming left V 2 bases short and J 12 bases short, with 15 bases between. CDR3 length: 13 amino acids. This CDR3 is CASSFPGDGGQFF. The CDR3, as DNA: TGCGCCAGCAGCTTTCCGGGTGACGGCGGGCAGTTCTTC.

The J gene is TRBJ1-2, the V gene TRBV28; D unresolved. Per the germline V gene, CDR1 is MDHEN and CDR2 is SYDVKM. Trimming removed 4 bases from V and 8 bases from J, with 11 bases in between. The CDR3 covers 12 residues. The DNA for the CDR3 is TGTGCCAGCAGTTCGGGGTCGAAAGGCTACACCTTC. Protein: CASSSGSKGYTF.

V is TRBV6-2 or TRBV6-3 and J is TRBJ2-1, with D possibly matching TRBD1 (6 bases). V was cut by 4 bases and J by 10 bases, with 11 bases left in between. Germline V gives CDR1 MNHEY, CDR2 SVGEGT. The CDR3 length is 12 residues. CDR3 nucleotide sequence: TGTGCCAGCAGTTTTTCCGGGACAGAGCAGTTCTTC. It encodes CASSFSGTEQFF.

This chain connects TRBV21-1 to TRBJ2-7; the table's D call of TRBD1 was not tested on the DNA. TRBV21-1 is shown as a pseudogene. The CDR3 runs to 15 residues. Here the CDR3 DNA reads TGTGCCAGCAGCAAAAGGGTACGTGGGGCGTACGAGCAGTACTTC. Translated, it gives CASSKRVRGAYEQYF.

J is TRBJ2-2 and V is TRBV28, with 7 bases matching TRBD1. The CDR3 sequence is 13 residues long. V dropped 8 bases and J dropped 4; count of bases not matched to a gene: 4. CDR1 MDHEN and CDR2 SYDVKM come from the germline V gene. The CDR3: CASRTGPTGELFF. The CDR3 DNA is TGTGCCAGCCGGACAGGCCCCACCGGGGAGCTGTTTTTT.

The rearrangement joins TRBV18 to TRBJ2-5; TRBD1 is a possible D gene (6 bases). CDR1 and CDR2 from the germline V gene are KGHSH and LQKENI. V lost 5 bases and J lost 2, with 15 bases in between. The CDR3 extends over 15 amino acids. Written as DNA, the CDR3 is TGTGCCAGCTCATCCGGACAGTGGATGCAAGAGACCCAGTACTTC. It yields the protein CASSSGQWMQETQYF.

This sequence joins TRBV14 and TRBJ2-2, with a weak D call TRBD1 (5 bases). The CDR3 sequence is 14 residues long. Trimming left V 6 bases short and J 1 base short, with 9 bases between. Germline V gene lookup returns CDR1 SGHDN and CDR2 FVKESK. The CDR3 DNA reads as TGTGCCAGCAGGGTGCAGGGGAACACCGGGGAGCTGTTTTTT. It translates to CASRVQGNTGELFF.

J is TRBJ1-2 and V is TRBV28; D not certain. Germline V gene lookup returns CDR1 MDHEN and CDR2 SYDVKM. The V end lost 7 bases, the J end lost 0 bases, and 9 bases lay between the germline ends. The CDR3 length is 13 residues. The CDR3 DNA reads as TGTGCCAGCAACAGTCACCCTAACTATGGCTACACCTTC. It specifies CASNSHPNYGYTF.